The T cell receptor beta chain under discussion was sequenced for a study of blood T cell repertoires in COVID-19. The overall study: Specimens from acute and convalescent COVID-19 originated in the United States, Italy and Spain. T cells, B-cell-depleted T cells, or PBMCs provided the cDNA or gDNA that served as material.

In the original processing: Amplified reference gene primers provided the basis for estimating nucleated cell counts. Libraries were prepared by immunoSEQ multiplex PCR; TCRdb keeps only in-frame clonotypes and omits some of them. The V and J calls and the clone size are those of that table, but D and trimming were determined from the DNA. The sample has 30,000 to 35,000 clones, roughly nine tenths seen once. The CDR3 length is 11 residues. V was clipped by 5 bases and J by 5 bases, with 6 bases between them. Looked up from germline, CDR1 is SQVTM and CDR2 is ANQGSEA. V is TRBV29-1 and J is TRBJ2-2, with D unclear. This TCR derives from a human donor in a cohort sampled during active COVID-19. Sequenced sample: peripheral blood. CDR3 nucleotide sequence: TGCAGCGTTTCCGGTACCGGGGAGCTGTTTTTT. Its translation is CSVSGTGELFF.